One and the same sample provided the 27 T cell receptor beta chains below, sequenced in a study of blood T cells in healthy people across ages. The authors ran a second PCR of 7 to 11 cycles using a sample-barcoded 5' primer and a J-beta primer mix. TCRdb re-called the 5' RACE reads through MiXCR, storing one row per CDR3 protein. The sample shows some 760,000 distinct CDR3 sequences, 20% to 25% of them seen only once. The sample also formed part of further work on T cells of mothers and their children.

The sample consisted of blood. The receptors originated from a boy aged 10-17 years in good health.

This clonotype was counted between two and nine times. V is TRBV5-6 and J is TRBJ1-5, with D maybe TRBD1 (5 bases). The CDR3 runs 15 residues. Deletions cut 2 bases from V and 5 bases from J, with 14 bases between. Germline CDR1 and CDR2: SGHDT and YYEEEE. DNA for the CDR3: TGTGCCAGCAGCTTCGGGGCACAAGTGGATCAGCCCCAGCATTTT. This encodes CASSFGAQVDQPQHF.

The DNA for the CDR3 is TGTGCCAGCAAAGCCGGGACTATCCAAGAGACCCAGTACTTC. Translated: CASKAGTIQETQYF. The chain recombines TRBV18 with TRBJ2-5; 7 positions agree with TRBD2. CDR1 and CDR2 (germline): KGHSH, LQKENI. The CDR3 runs 14 residues. The J segment lost 1 base and the V segment lost 8 bases, leaving 7 bases of the junction unmatched.

The rearrangement uses TRBV20-1 and TRBJ2-1, with TRBD2 matching 7 bases. Germline V CDR1 and CDR2: DFQATT, SNEGSKA (reference sequence). Losses at the gene ends were 5 bases for V and 4 bases for J; bases not matched to a gene: 8. This CDR3 comprises 14 residues. This CDR3 is CSAVERGPYNEQFF. DNA of the CDR3: TGCAGTGCTGTAGAGCGGGGCCCTTACAATGAGCAGTTCTTC.

CDR3 sequence (DNA): TGTGCCAGCAGTTTTGGTTGGGGACAGGTCGACGAGCAGTACTTC. Its protein is CASSFGWGQVDEQYF. The chain is built from TRBV12-3 or TRBV12-4 and TRBJ2-5, with TRBD1 identical over 8 bases. TRBJ2-7 matches the DNA end more closely, so the J call is doubtful. The CDR3 extends over 15 amino acids.

The rearrangement links TRBV20-1 to TRBJ1-5, with D possibly TRBD1 on 5 matching bases. V lost 0 bases and J 0 bases, leaving 9 bases between the germline ends. CDR1 and CDR2 (germline): DFQATT, SNEGSKA (reference sequence). The CDR3 length is 15 residues. CDR3 residues: CSAREGQGSNQPQHF. CDR3 nucleotide sequence: TGCAGTGCTAGAGAGGGGCAGGGTAGCAATCAGCCCCAGCATTTT.

This clonotype was recorded a few times. V is TRBV19 and J is TRBJ2-1, with D tentatively TRBD1 (5 bases). The CDR3 is 12 residues long. Between the trimmed V and J ends, which lost 8 bases and 10 bases, there was a span of 15 bases. Germline CDR1 is LNHDA and CDR2 is SQIVND (reference sequence). CDR3 coding DNA: TGTGCCAGTCAAGCGTACTCAGGGGAGCAGTTCTTC. This translates into CASQAYSGEQFF.

The chain carries TRBV28 and TRBJ1-5, with D unresolved. This CDR3 region has 17 residues. The ends were cut back, 5 bases at V and 0 bases at J, with 17 bases in the middle. The germline V gene has CDR1 MDHEN and CDR2 SYDVKM. The CDR3 bases are TGTGCCAGCAGTAGTCCGGACGGGGAGTATAGCAATCAGCCCCAGCATTTT. This sequence encodes CASSSPDGEYSNQPQHF.

The chain joins TRBV2 to TRBJ1-5; D is possibly TRBD1 (5 bases). The CDR3 has 13 amino acids. V lost 4 bases and J 6 bases, leaving 10 bases between the germline ends. Germline V CDR1 and CDR2: SNHLY, FYNNEI. The CDR3 is CASSGDSSQPQHF. DNA of the CDR3: TGTGCCAGCAGTGGCGACAGTAGTCAGCCCCAGCATTTT.

About this clonotype: Just one base apart from a much larger clone, this may be a read error. The V call is TRBV7-9, the J call TRBJ2-1, with a possible D match to TRBD2 (5 bases). This CDR3 comprises 15 residues. The V end lost 5 bases, the J end lost 3 bases, and 14 bases lay between the germline ends. The germline V gene encodes CDR1 SEHNR and CDR2 FQNEAQ (reference sequence). CDR3 nucleotides: TGTGCCAGCAGCACCAGCGGAAGCTTCTACAATGAGCAGTTCTTC. Its translation: CASSTSGSFYNEQFF.

Only a few counts were recorded for this clonotype. V gene TRBV29-1 combines with J gene TRBJ2-5; D possibly matches TRBD1 or TRBD2 (5 bases each). Germline lookup yields CDR1 SQVTM and CDR2 ANQGSEA. With 5 bases removed from V and 5 bases from J, the gap between germline ends came to 15 bases. There are 13 residues in the CDR3. The CDR3 region has the DNA TGCAGCGTTAAGGGACGGTTCCATGAGACCCAGTACTTC. This codes for CSVKGRFHETQYF.

The V gene is TRBV9, the J gene TRBJ1-2; TRBD1 matches at 9 bases. With 3 bases clipped from V and 7 bases from J, the junction kept 7 bases outside the gene matches. CDR1 SGDLS and CDR2 YYNGEE come from the germline V gene. The length of the CDR3 is 14 residues. The CDR3 spells CASSGYRGHLGYTF. Written as DNA, the CDR3 is TGTGCCAGCAGCGGTTACAGGGGGCACCTTGGCTACACCTTC.

This rearrangement joins TRBV7-9 to TRBJ2-5; D gene uncertain. TRBJ2-1 matches the DNA end more closely, so the J call is doubtful. The CDR3 runs to 11 residues. CDR1 is SEHNR, CDR2 FQNEAQ, per germline (reference sequence). The CDR3: CASCTLVEQFF. The CDR3 DNA follows: TGTGCCAGCTGCACCCTCGTTGAGCAGTTCTTC.

This clonotype was counted a single time. CDR3 DNA: TGTGCCAGCAGTTTTTCGACCTCAGATACGCAGTATTTT. Encoded protein: CASSFSTSDTQYF. This chain links TRBV6-6 with TRBJ2-3; no reliable D call. This CDR3 has 13 amino acids. Between the trimmed V and J ends, which lost 4 bases and 4 bases, there was a span of 9 bases. The V gene's germline CDR1 is MNHNY and CDR2 SVGAGI (reference sequence).

This clonotype came up a few times. The chain employs TRBV7-2 and TRBJ2-5; 8 bases fit TRBD1. The length of the CDR3 is 13 residues. Germline values: CDR1 SGHTA, CDR2 FQGNSA. V lost 5 bases, J lost 7 bases, and 6 bases stayed unmatched. CDR3 amino acids: CASSTRQGPTQYF. The CDR3 nucleotides read TGTGCCAGCAGCACCAGACAGGGGCCGACCCAGTACTTC.

This clonotype has only a few counts. The chain joins TRBV6-6 to TRBJ1-6; possible D gene TRBD1, 5 bases. Germline V gene lookup returns CDR1 MNHNY and CDR2 SVGAGI (reference sequence). The V end lost 7 bases, the J end lost 0 bases, and 10 bases lay between the germline ends. This CDR3 is 15 amino acids long. CDR3 bases: TGTGCCAGCACCAGACAGTCCTCCTATAATTCACCCCTCCACTTT. As protein: CASTRQSSYNSPLHF.

This clonotype came up a few times. This chain connects TRBV4-2 to TRBJ2-3; 10 positions match TRBD2. CDR1 is LGHNA and CDR2 is YNFKEQ in the germline V gene. V was pared by 0 bases and J by 5 bases, with 11 bases of the junction left unmatched. The CDR3 sequence is 18 residues long. The CDR3 coding sequence is TGTGCCAGCAGCCAAGACTTAGTCGCGAGCGGGAGGGTAGATACGCAGTATTTT. Encoded protein: CASSQDLVASGRVDTQYF.

This clonotype turned up a few times. This chain joins TRBV6-2 or TRBV6-3 and TRBJ2-3, with TRBD1 identical over 9 bases. The junction had 6 bases not matched to a gene; V was cut back by 6 bases and J by 5 bases. This CDR3 is 14 amino acids long. The germline V gene has CDR1 MNHEY and CDR2 SVGEGT. DNA of the CDR3: TGTGCCAGCAGGCGGACAGGGGTGAGAGATACGCAGTATTTT. Its translation is CASRRTGVRDTQYF.

V and J are TRBV6-2 or TRBV6-3 and TRBJ2-7, with 13 nucleotides matching TRBD2. This CDR3 contains 14 residues. The ends lost 7 bases at V and 6 bases at J; junction bases unmatched: 6. CDR1 and CDR2 from the germline V gene are MNHEY and SVGEGT. The CDR3 region has the DNA TGTGCCAGCATTAGAGGACTAGCGGGAGTCGAGCAGTACTTC. Translation gives CASIRGLAGVEQYF.

The chain carries TRBV3-1 and TRBJ2-1; D is unresolved. The CDR3 is made up of 16 amino acids. V shed 0 bases and J shed 3 bases, with 12 bases lying between them. CDR1 and CDR2 from the germline V gene are LGHDT and YNNKEL (reference sequence). CDR3 bases: TGTGCCAGCAGCCAAGATGGTTTCGGGCTCTACAATGAGCAGTTCTTC. This gives the protein CASSQDGFGLYNEQFF.

The rearrangement links TRBV28 to TRBJ1-5; TRBD1 aligns across 8 bases. Germline V gives CDR1 MDHEN, CDR2 SYDVKM. This CDR3 contains 14 residues. The V gene end was trimmed by 7 bases and the J gene end by 6 bases; junction bases not matched to a gene: 8. The CDR3 protein is CASTRTGLLQPQHF. In DNA, the CDR3 is TGTGCCAGCACCCGGACAGGGCTTCTTCAGCCCCAGCATTTT.

The chain couples TRBV5-1 to TRBJ2-5; 7 bases match TRBD1. V was clipped by 5 bases and J by 5 bases; unmatched bases: 6. There are 13 residues in the CDR3. Germline lookup yields CDR1 SGHRS and CDR2 YFSETQ. DNA for the CDR3: TGCGCCAGCAGAGTACAGGGGACGGAGACCCAGTACTTC. Translating it yields CASRVQGTETQYF.

This clonotype came up a few times. The genes are TRBV9 and TRBJ1-6; no firm D call. The CDR3 has 10 amino acids. Trimming took off 7 bases at V and 14 bases at J, with 10 bases between the two ends. Germline values: CDR1 SGDLS, CDR2 YYNGEE. The CDR3 is CASGTVTLHF. The CDR3 DNA follows: TGTGCCAGCGGAACCGTCACCCTCCACTTT.

This clonotype has more than one count but fewer than ten. The chain recombines TRBV27 with TRBJ2-1, with 14 bases identical to TRBD2. The trim removed 6 bases at V and 1 base at J, leaving 5 bases unmatched. Germline CDR1 MNHEY, CDR2 SMNVEV (reference sequence). The CDR3 has 17 residues. Written as DNA, the CDR3 is TGTGCCAGCAGATTAAGACTAGCGGGAGGGTCCTACAATGAGCAGTTCTTC. Translation: CASRLRLAGGSYNEQFF.

Here the CDR3 reads CSVLQISGDTEAFF. The CDR3 coding sequence is TGCAGCGTTCTTCAGATAAGCGGGGACACTGAAGCTTTCTTT. The chain employs TRBV29-1 and TRBJ1-1; D is undetermined. The CDR3 contains 14 residues. Trimming took 5 bases from V and 3 from J, leaving 16 bases between them. The germline CDR1 and CDR2 sequences are SQVTM and ANQGSEA. The full variable domain, rest sourced from reference TRBV29-1 and TRBJ1-1, is SAVISQKPSRDICQRGTSLTIQCQVDSQVTMMFWYRQQPGQSLTLIATANQGSEATYESGFVIDKFPISRPNLTFSTLTVSNMSPEDSSIYLCSVLQISGDTEAFFGQGTRLTVV.

The chain has TRBV6-6 and TRBJ1-6; D remains ambiguous. CDR1 is MNHNY and CDR2 is SVGAGI in the germline V gene (reference sequence). The ends were cut back, 6 bases at V and 0 bases at J, with 12 bases in the middle. The CDR3 length is 16 residues. The CDR3 DNA reads as TGTGCCAGCAGACCTACAGAGAGCTCCTATAATTCACCCCTCCACTTT. This sequence encodes CASRPTESSYNSPLHF.

The chain has TRBV6-5 and TRBJ2-2; 7 bases align to TRBD1. Germline CDR1 is MNHEY and CDR2 is SVGAGI. The V segment lost 4 bases and the J segment 1 base; nucleotides outside the gene matches: 6. CDR3 length: 16 amino acids. The CDR3 bases are TGTGCCAGCAGTTGGGACAGCTACATGAACACCGGGGAGCTGTTTTTT. Protein: CASSWDSYMNTGELFF.

This clonotype was found a few times. The chain is built from TRBV29-1 and TRBJ2-5; TRBD2 aligns across 14 bases. There are 16 residues in the CDR3. Germline CDR1 and CDR2: SQVTM and ANQGSEA. The V segment lost 1 base and the J segment 4 bases; nucleotides outside the gene matches: 5. The CDR3 is CSVEVKGLAGVETQYF. The CDR3 DNA reads TGCAGCGTTGAAGTTAAGGGACTAGCGGGAGTAGAGACCCAGTACTTC. The full variable domain, completed using reference TRBV29-1 and TRBJ2-5, is SAVISQKPSRDICQRGTSLTIQCQVDSQVTMMFWYRQQPGQSLTLIATANQGSEATYESGFVIDKFPISRPNLTFSTLTVSNMSPEDSSIYLCSVEVKGLAGVETQYFGPGTRLLVL.